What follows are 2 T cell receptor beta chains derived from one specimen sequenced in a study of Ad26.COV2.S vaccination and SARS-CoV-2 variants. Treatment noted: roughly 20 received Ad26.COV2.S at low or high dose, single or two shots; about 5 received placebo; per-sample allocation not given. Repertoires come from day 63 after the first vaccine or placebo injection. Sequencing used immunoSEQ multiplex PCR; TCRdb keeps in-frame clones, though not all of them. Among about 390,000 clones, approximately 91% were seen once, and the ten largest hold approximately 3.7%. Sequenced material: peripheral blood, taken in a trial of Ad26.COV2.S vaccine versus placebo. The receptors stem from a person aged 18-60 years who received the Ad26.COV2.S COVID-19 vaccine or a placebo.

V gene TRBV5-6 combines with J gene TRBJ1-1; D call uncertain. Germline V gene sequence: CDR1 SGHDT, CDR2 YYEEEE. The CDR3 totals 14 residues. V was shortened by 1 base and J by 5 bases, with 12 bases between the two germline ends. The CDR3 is CASSLYQVNTEAFF. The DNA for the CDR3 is TGTGCCAGCAGCTTGTACCAGGTAAATACTGAAGCTTTCTTT.

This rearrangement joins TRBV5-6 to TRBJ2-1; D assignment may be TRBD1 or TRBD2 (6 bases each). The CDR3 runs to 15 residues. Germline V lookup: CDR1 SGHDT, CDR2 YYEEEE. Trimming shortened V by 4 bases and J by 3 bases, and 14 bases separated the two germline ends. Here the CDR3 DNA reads TGTGCCAGCAGCGGAGGGACAAGCTTCTACAATGAGCAGTTCTTC. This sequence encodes CASSGGTSFYNEQFF.